The rows below give T cell receptor beta chains drawn from one sample of a study of Graves' ophthalmopathy and Graves' hyperthyroidism. Each CDR3 protein gets one entry after TCRdb re-called the multiplex PCR reads with MiXCR. The sample gives some 380,000 distinct CDR3 sequences, approximately 15% of which show up once; roughly 7% is in the top ten. Sequences were obtained from peripheral blood. The receptors shown here come from a woman aged 18-29 years with stable Graves' hyperthyroidism. Each CDR3 is given with its conserved first and last residue. The D gene is left open where the match is weak. Clone size appears in some rows only: once, few, many, or a class for an expanded clone.

size	V	D	J	DNA	CDR3
many	TRBV6-1	.	TRBJ1-1	TGTGCCATCACAAGACAGAACCAACAAGCTTTCTTT	CAITRQNQQAFF
few	TRBV20-1	.	TRBJ1-3	TGCAGTGCTAGCGCGGGGGAATCGGGTGGAAACACCATATATTTT	CSASAGESGGNTIYF
many	TRBV6-2/TRBV6-3	.	TRBJ2-5	TGTGCCAGCAGTTACTCCAGCGAGACCCAGTACTTC	CASSYSSETQYF
many	TRBV7-8	TRBD1	TRBJ1-1	TGTGCCAGCAGCCCCGAGACAGGGGAGAACACTGAAGCTTTCTTT	CASSPETGENTEAFF
.	TRBV4-2	.	TRBJ1-3	TGTGCCAGCAGCCATTCGGACAGTATACCTGGAAACACCATATATTTT	CASSHSDSIPGNTIYF
many	TRBV20-1	TRBD1	TRBJ1-2	TGCAGTGCTAGAGCTCTCGACAGGGCGCAATGGGATGGCTACACCTTC	CSARALDRAQWDGYTF
.	TRBV29-1	.	TRBJ1-1	TGCAGCGTTGTCTGGTTTTCTATGAACACTGAAGCTTTCTTT	CSVVWFSMNTEAFF
many	TRBV12-3/TRBV12-4	.	TRBJ1-2	TGTGCCAGCGGCGGAAACTATGGCTACACCTTC	CASGGNYGYTF
.	TRBV6-5	.	TRBJ1-5	TGTGCCAGCAGTTACTCGGTAGACACCAATCAGCCCCAGCATTTT	CASSYSVDTNQPQHF
many	TRBV11-2	TRBD1	TRBJ2-7	TGTGCCAGCAGCTCCGGGACAGATGCCTACGAGCAGTACTTC	CASSSGTDAYEQYF
many	TRBV6-5	TRBD1	TRBJ2-7	TGTGCCAGCAGTTACGGACAGGGGGCTGGTCTGGAGCAGTACTTC	CASSYGQGAGLEQYF
many	TRBV7-9	.	TRBJ1-5	TGTGCCAGCAGCTCAGGGGTTGGTAGCAATCAGCCCCAGCATTTT	CASSSGVGSNQPQHF
.	TRBV3-1	TRBD1	TRBJ1-2	TGTGCCAGCAGCCAAGACGGGACAGGGGGCTACGCGGCGCATGGCTACACCTTC	CASSQDGTGGYAAHGYTF
many	TRBV15	.	TRBJ1-1	TGTGCCACCAGCAGAGACAGGGACACTGAAGCTTTCTTT	CATSRDRDTEAFF
.	TRBV9	TRBD1	TRBJ1-2	TGTGCCAGCAGCGTCCGGGACAGGGCAGGGGGCTACACCTTC	CASSVRDRAGGYTF
many	TRBV28	TRBD1	TRBJ2-2	TGTGCCAGCAGTTCGTGGACAGGGGGCCTCACCGGGGAGCTGTTTTTT	CASSSWTGGLTGELFF
many	TRBV19	.	TRBJ2-2	TGTGCCAGTAGTACAAGCGTTGGGGCCGGGGAGCTGTTTTTT	CASSTSVGAGELFF
many	TRBV6-5	.	TRBJ1-5	TGTGCCAGCAGTTACTCGGTGGCTACACAGCCCCAGCATTTT	CASSYSVATQPQHF